This entry features one T cell receptor beta chain sequence. Antigen specificity is unknown. The data originate from a study of cytomegalovirus exposure and HLA in healthy donors. Points from the study as a whole: A further, later analysis showed that HLA-associated TCR beta chains (compared with equally common others) were more clonally expanded. For most TCR beta V segments, an earlier analysis put the productive rate at about 90% or about 30% of the time.

13 Jbeta primers and 60 Vbeta primers were used for the PCR. Method: immunoSEQ multiplex PCR; TCRdb's copy keeps in-frame clones and lacks some. The table lists 150,000 or so clones, 65% to 75% of them singletons. Sequencing was carried out using PBMCs. This sequence originates from a man between 25 and 39 years old in good health and CMV-seronegative.

The CDR3 sequence is CASSFGEVNTEAFF. The CDR3 region has the DNA TGTGCCAGCAGTTTCGGGGAAGTAAACACTGAAGCTTTCTTT. This chain joins TRBV28 and TRBJ1-1; D remains ambiguous. V was cut by 3 bases and J by 2 bases, with 10 bases left in between. CDR1 and CDR2 from the germline V gene are MDHEN and SYDVKM. The CDR3 covers 14 residues.